The 21 T cell receptor beta chains below were found in one sample sequenced in a study of T cells in Graves' hyperthyroidism and ophthalmopathy. Amplification of TCR beta CDR3 regions used RNA as the template. The primer set for the first-round RT-PCR of the TCR CDR3 was HTBI. MiXCR was run by TCRdb on the multiplex PCR reads, yielding one entry per CDR3 protein. The profile covers around 190,000 distinct CDR3 sequences, with about 17% appearing a single time and more than 50% taken by the ten largest. Material for sequencing was blood. These receptors came from a woman aged 45 to 65 with Graves' hyperthyroidism.

This clonotype appeared many times. The chain links TRBV20-1 to TRBJ2-2; D gene ambiguous. In germline, CDR1 is DFQATT, CDR2 SNEGSKA (reference sequence). V shed 5 bases and J shed 8 bases, with 15 bases lying between them. The CDR3 totals 13 residues. The CDR3: CSAADPLSGELFF. In DNA, the CDR3 is TGCAGTGCTGCCGACCCTCTTTCAGGGGAGCTGTTTTTT.

There are many counts of this clonotype. The V and J genes are TRBV5-1 and TRBJ1-5, with TRBD1 identical over 7 bases. Trimming at V came to 0 bases and at J to 1 base, leaving 1 base not matched to a gene. The germline CDR1 and CDR2 sequences are SGHRS and YFSETQ. The CDR3 runs to 15 residues. The CDR3 protein is CASSLAGQSNQPQHF. The CDR3 DNA is TGCGCCAGCAGCTTGGCGGGACAGAGCAATCAGCCCCAGCATTTT. The variable domain in full, completed from reference TRBV5-1 and TRBJ1-5, reads KAGVTQTPRYLIKTRGQQVTLSCSPISGHRSVSWYQQTPGQGLQFLFEYFSETQRNKGNFPGRFSGRQFSNSRSEMNVSTLELGDSALYLCASSLAGQSNQPQHFGDGTRLSIL.

This clonotype was seen ten or more times. The chain employs TRBV6-1 and TRBJ2-1; 7 nucleotides agree with TRBD2. Germline trimming cut 5 bases from V and 7 bases from J; bases unmatched to any gene: 8. Germline values: CDR1 MNHNS, CDR2 SASEGT. CDR3 size: 14 residues. The CDR3 region has the DNA TGTGCCAGCAGTTACGCGGGAGCGGGTAATGAGCAGTTCTTC. Amino acids: CASSYAGAGNEQFF.

This clonotype was counted many times. CDR3: CSVGGRLGTQYF. The CDR3 nucleotides are TGCAGCGTTGGGGGACGTTTAGGGACGCAGTATTTT. V is TRBV29-1 and J is TRBJ2-3; TRBD1 or TRBD2 may be the D gene (5 bases each). V gave up 4 bases and J gave up 9 bases, with 14 bases separating them. Germline CDR1 and CDR2: SQVTM and ANQGSEA. This CDR3 is 12 amino acids long.

V is TRBV7-8 and J is TRBJ2-1; D is unresolved. The germline V and J ends were trimmed by 2 bases and 6 bases, with 14 bases remaining between them. This CDR3 has 15 amino acids. In germline, CDR1 is SGHVS, CDR2 FQNEAQ. The CDR3 nucleotides are TGTGCCAGCAGCTTAAATACGGTCAGCTTCAATGAGCAGTTCTTC. This translates into CASSLNTVSFNEQFF.

The sample holds many counts of this clonotype. The chain carries TRBV9 and TRBJ2-7; tentatively, D is TRBD1 (6 bases). This CDR3 is 15 amino acids long. Germline V lookup: CDR1 SGDLS, CDR2 YYNGEE. V lost 0 bases and J 2 bases, leaving 12 bases between the germline ends. CDR3 sequence: CASSVAEGGTYEQYF. The CDR3 DNA reads as TGTGCCAGCAGCGTAGCTGAAGGGGGAACCTACGAGCAGTACTTC.

This clonotype was detected ten times or more. J is TRBJ1-1 and V is TRBV6-1, with a possible D match to TRBD1 (6 bases). Germline-derived CDR1 and CDR2 are MNHNS and SASEGT. V was pared by 6 bases and J by 1 base, with 21 bases between. This CDR3 region has 17 residues. DNA of the CDR3: TGTGCCAGCAGCGGTCTCGGACAGAGCCGCGGGAACACTGAAGCTTTCTTT. Amino acids: CASSGLGQSRGNTEAFF.

This chain connects TRBV30 to TRBJ1-3; D uncertain. Germline values: CDR1 GTSNPN, CDR2 SVGIG (reference sequence). This CDR3 contains 13 residues. Trimming pared 7 bases from V and 2 bases from J, leaving 12 bases between. The CDR3 protein is CAFSEYTGNTIYF. The CDR3, as DNA: TGTGCCTTTAGCGAGTATACTGGAAACACCATATATTTT.

The sample holds a few counts of this clonotype. CDR3 in amino acids: CATSRVGVNIQYF. The DNA of the CDR3 is TGTGCCACCAGCAGAGTTGGGGTAAACATTCAGTACTTC. V and J are TRBV15 and TRBJ2-4; D remains unclear. Trimming stripped 1 base from V and 6 bases from J, with 7 bases between. This CDR3 region has 13 residues. CDR1 LNHNV and CDR2 YYDKDF come from the germline V gene (reference sequence). The full variable domain, completed using reference TRBV15 and TRBJ2-4, is DAMVIQNPRYQVTQFGKPVTLSCSQTLNHNVMYWYQQKSSQAPKLLFHYYDKDFNNEADTPDNFQSRRPNTSFCFLDIRSPGLGDTAMYLCATSRVGVNIQYFGAGTRLSVL.

This clonotype was seen at least ten times. V and J are TRBV15 and TRBJ2-1; TRBD2 matches at 8 bases. This CDR3 spans 16 amino acids. V was clipped by 3 bases and J by 3 bases; unmatched bases: 7. Germline CDR1 is LNHNV and CDR2 is YYDKDF (reference sequence). CDR3 nucleotides: TGTGCCACCAGCAGTTTACCGGGACTAGACTACAATGAGCAGTTCTTC. Translating it yields CATSSLPGLDYNEQFF.

This clonotype was recorded at least ten times. This rearrangement joins TRBV12-3 or TRBV12-4 to TRBJ1-1; TRBD1 is a possible D gene (5 bases). The CDR3 length is 13 residues. V was pared by 4 bases and J by 8 bases, with 14 bases between. The CDR3 reads CASSSTGTHEAFF. The CDR3 region has the DNA TGTGCCAGCAGTTCAACCGGGACGCACGAAGCTTTCTTT.

This clonotype has a count of ten or more. V is TRBV18 and J is TRBJ1-1; TRBD1 matches at 7 bases. After removal of 5 bases from V and 0 bases from J, the junction contained 3 bases not matched to a gene. CDR1 and CDR2 (germline): KGHSH, LQKENI. This CDR3 has 14 residues. The CDR3 sequence: CASSEGQMNTEAFF. The CDR3 DNA reads TGTGCCAGCTCAGAGGGACAGATGAACACTGAAGCTTTCTTT.

This clonotype appeared a few times. This chain links TRBV18 with TRBJ1-4; perhaps TRBD1 as D (6 bases). The CDR3 spans 15 residues. CDR1 is KGHSH, CDR2 LQKENI, per germline. Between the trimmed V and J ends, which lost 3 bases and 3 bases, there was a span of 11 bases. The CDR3 region is CASSPQGISNEKLFF. The CDR3 DNA follows: TGTGCCAGCTCACCGCAGGGGATCTCTAATGAAAAACTGTTTTTT.

The rearrangement uses TRBV30 and TRBJ2-7; TRBD2 aligns across 8 bases. There are 14 residues in the CDR3. CDR1 is GTSNPN, CDR2 SVGIG, per germline (reference sequence). V trimming: 3 bases; J trimming: 6 bases; junction bases outside the gene matches: 10. CDR3 DNA sequence: TGTGCCTGGAGCCCCCGGGGGGGTAGGGTCGAGCAGTACTTC. This translates into CAWSPRGGRVEQYF.

This clonotype was found a few times. The rearrangement joins TRBV6-1 to TRBJ2-1; the match to TRBD2 covers 10 bases. Germline V gene sequence: CDR1 MNHNS, CDR2 SASEGT. This CDR3 is 18 amino acids long. V shed 5 bases and J 0 bases; nucleotides not matched to a gene: 10. CDR3 sequence reads: CASSFGAGGASSYNEQFF. CDR3 coding DNA: TGTGCCAGCAGTTTTGGAGCGGGAGGGGCAAGCTCCTACAATGAGCAGTTCTTC.

This clonotype has at least ten counts. The chain carries TRBV20-1 and TRBJ2-1, with a tentative D call TRBD1 (6 bases). In germline, CDR1 is DFQATT, CDR2 SNEGSKA (reference sequence). The CDR3 is 16 residues long. Trimming stripped 2 bases from V and 7 bases from J, with 21 bases between. The CDR3 reads CSARHTSRGGGNEQFF. The CDR3 DNA is TGCAGTGCTAGACACACCAGTCGAGGGGGTGGAAATGAGCAGTTCTTC.

A few counts support this clonotype. The J gene is TRBJ1-4, the V gene TRBV7-9; tentative D call: TRBD1 (5 bases). This CDR3 region has 14 residues. Germline loops: CDR1 SEHNR, CDR2 FQNEAQ (reference sequence). Between the trimmed V and J ends, which lost 7 bases and 4 bases, there was a span of 13 bases. The chain's CDR3 is CASTIGGYNEKLFF. The CDR3 DNA sequence: TGTGCCAGCACCATTGGGGGGTATAATGAAAAACTGTTTTTT.

This clonotype was seen more than once but under ten times. The V and J genes are TRBV7-9 and TRBJ2-6; tentatively, D is TRBD2 (6 bases). The germline gives CDR1 SEHNR, CDR2 FQNEAQ (reference sequence). The CDR3 contains 15 residues. V was trimmed by 5 bases and J by 3 bases, leaving 11 bases between them. CDR3 in amino acids: CASSQEGGGANVLTF. CDR3 coding DNA: TGTGCCAGCAGCCAAGAGGGAGGTGGGGCCAACGTCCTGACTTTC. Based on the CDR3 plus reference TRBV7-9 and TRBJ2-6, the full variable domain is DTGVSQNPRHKITKRGQNVTFRCDPISEHNRLYWYRQTLGQGPEFLTYFQNEAQLEKSRLLSDRFSAERPKGSFSTLEIQRTEQGDSAMYLCASSQEGGGANVLTFGAGSRLTVL.

This clonotype was observed at least ten times. V is TRBV5-1 and J is TRBJ2-1, with TRBD2 matching 7 bases. J was trimmed by 0 bases and V by 1 base; bases with no gene match: 1. Germline V gene data show CDR1 as SGHRS and CDR2 as YFSETQ. This CDR3 region has 15 residues. DNA of the CDR3: TGCGCCAGCAGCTTGTGGGGGGGCTCCTACAATGAGCAGTTCTTC. Its translation: CASSLWGGSYNEQFF.

This clonotype was seen a few times. This chain connects TRBV6-5 to TRBJ2-7, with D possibly called TRBD1 or TRBD2 (5 bases each). The CDR3 has 15 residues. V gave up 0 bases and J gave up 2 bases, with 11 bases separating them. Per the germline V gene, CDR1 is MNHEY and CDR2 is SVGAGI. The CDR3 region has the DNA TGTGCCAGCAGTTACTCCGGGACGACGGCCTACGAGCAGTACTTC. Protein: CASSYSGTTAYEQYF.

This clonotype was recorded a few times. The chain links TRBV27 to TRBJ1-6; D gene uncertain. Germline V gene lookup returns CDR1 MNHEY and CDR2 SMNVEV (reference sequence). V gave up 2 bases and J gave up 8 bases, with 10 bases separating them. The CDR3 runs 14 residues. The CDR3 sequence is CASSLGPADSPLHF. Written as DNA, the CDR3 is TGTGCCAGCAGTTTAGGACCTGCGGATTCACCCCTCCACTTT.